This T cell receptor beta chain comes out of a study of T cells after yellow fever vaccination (dated by TCRdb to the late 2010s). Looking at the study overall: The SMART-Seq v4 Ultra Low Input RNA kit was used to prepare libraries from fractions with low cell numbers. Two healthy male donors made up the cohort, one aged 18 to 30 years and the other aged 30 to 40 years. To follow T-cell clones before and after both primary and booster YFV17D yellow fever vaccination, bulk TCR alpha and beta repertoires underwent longitudinal sequencing. Bulk PBMC replicates and cell subsets were isolated from blood drawn at multiple timepoints before and after both primary and secondary immunization. On the study overall, not on this receptor specifically: Because the study included only a couple of donors, the extent to which the findings can be generalized is limited. FACS-sorted repertoires could contain abundant contaminating clonotypes from the bulk population, so computational filtering was required. Compared with the primary T-cell response, the secondary T-cell response was weaker but faster, peaking on day 5 rather than day 15. Most clones expanded after primary vaccination (96% of CD4 and 88% of CD8) were re-detected after the booster, suggesting that broad memory maintenance occurred. A small fraction of clonotypes appeared in both the CD4 and CD8 compartments, likely as a result of convergent recombination.

In light of the paper, this sample's treatment or condition label describes: live attenuated yellow fever vaccine strain. At every blood-draw timepoint, two biological replicates of bulk PBMCs were collected. A standard Ficoll-Paque protocol was used to isolate PBMCs from peripheral blood. RNA was extracted with TriZol from bulk PBMCs, CD4 and CD8 fractions, and dextramer-positive and dextramer-negative fractions. In regard to this clonotype: This receptor's antigen is unknown. No much larger clone is present one base from it, and per-base qualities are unavailable.

The CDR3, from cysteine to phenylalanine, totals 16 residues. CDR3 DNA only is kept here, 48 bases in frame from base 1. V drops 5 bases and J drops 2 bases, leaving 18 bases in between. CDR1 SGHAT and CDR2 FQDESV were looked up in the germline V gene (reference sequence). Sequencing was carried out with an Illumina NovaSeq 6000. TCR cDNA was synthesized by 5'RACE template switching, through which a universal primer site and unique molecular identifiers were introduced. cDNA synthesis was primed from both the TCR alpha and TCR beta constant segments. Library amplification used two PCR steps, and the second PCR step added sample barcodes and sequencing adapters. Sequencing of libraries was performed on Illumina HiSeq 2500 (2x100 bp) or NovaSeq (2x150 bp). Under the source paper's analysis protocol: Demultiplexing of reads and collapsing into UMI consensus sequences were performed with MIGEC, and V(D)J alignment was carried out with MiXCR. Vaccine-responding clonotypes were identified with edgeR using replicate PBMC samples, with FDR below 0.01 and a log2 fold change above 5 up to day 15 being required. Bulk clonotypes were assigned CD4 or CD8 identity according to which sequenced CD4 or CD8 repertoire held them at higher abundance. The public reads were quality trimmed at Q25 with fastp and then assembled into clones with MiXCR by TCRdb, keeping productive beta chains. CDR3 protein sequences are deduplicated, and each keeps its most common genes and DNA. These V and J calls are TCRdb output, not the study's own analysis. This sample lists a few hundred thousand distinct CDR3 sequences; about 19% were detected once. The ten largest clones take up roughly a sixth of the sample.

Sample: PBMCs, taken before the yellow fever booster vaccination. The TCR originated in a man younger than 35 who received the YFV17D yellow fever vaccine. The rearrangement combines TRBV11-1 with TRBJ1-2; the D gene is unclear. This receptor has the CDR3 CASSAGLLGGNYGYTF. The DNA sequence reads TGTGCCAGCAGCGCCGGGCTCTTGGGCGGGAACTATGGCTACACCTTC. Outside the CDR3, residues come from the reference TRBV11-1 and TRBJ1-2 proteins, so the full variable domain is: EAEVAQSPRYKITEKSQAVAFWCDPISGHATLYWYRQILGQGPELLVQFQDESVVDDSQLPKDRFSAERLKGVDSTLKIQPAELGDSAMYLCASSAGLLGGNYGYTFGSGTRLTVV.